These 18 T cell receptor beta chains originate from one sample sequenced in a study of blood T cell repertoires in COVID-19. Data came from immunoSEQ multiplex PCR; TCRdb stores just in-frame clones and leaves some out. The sample yields 310,000 or so clones, about nine tenths seen once. Sequenced material: peripheral blood. The receptors here all came from a man aged 50-60 years with active or convalescent COVID-19.

The chain is built from TRBV28 and TRBJ1-4; D might be TRBD1 (5 bases). Germline V gives CDR1 MDHEN, CDR2 SYDVKM. The CDR3 loop spans 14 amino acids. The V and J ends lost 2 bases and 4 bases respectively, with 8 bases between them. CDR3 nucleotide sequence: TGTGCCAGCAGTTTAAGGGGCCGTAATGAAAAACTGTTTTTT. This codes for CASSLRGRNEKLFF.

This clone was seen a few times. The V call is TRBV28, the J call TRBJ1-5, with no clear D. The CDR3 totals 14 residues. Trimming took 8 bases from V and 3 from J, leaving 14 bases between them. The germline gives CDR1 MDHEN, CDR2 SYDVKM. CDR3 in DNA: TGTGCCAGCGGGCCATTATATTCCAATCAGCCCCAGCATTTT. Its translation is CASGPLYSNQPQHF.

This clone was found many times. The chain recombines TRBV18 with TRBJ1-2, with D unresolved. V shed 0 bases and J shed 4 bases, with 12 bases lying between them. The length of the CDR3 is 15 residues. In germline, CDR1 is KGHSH, CDR2 LQKENI. CDR3: CASSPPGSWAYGYTF. Here the CDR3 DNA reads TGTGCCAGCTCACCACCGGGCTCCTGGGCCTATGGCTACACCTTC.

The chain couples TRBV11-2 to TRBJ1-2; maybe TRBD1 (5 bases). From germline, CDR1 is SGHAT and CDR2 FQNNGV. With 4 bases removed from V and 1 base from J, the gap between germline ends came to 22 bases. The CDR3 covers 18 residues. This chain's CDR3 is CASSSLTLGGTLNYGYTF. The CDR3, as DNA: TGTGCCAGCAGCTCCCTCACATTGGGGGGGACCCTTAACTATGGCTACACCTTC.

V gene TRBV7-2 combines with J gene TRBJ1-5, with D perhaps matching TRBD1 (5 bases). This CDR3 spans 15 amino acids. Germline V gene sequence: CDR1 SGHTA, CDR2 FQGNSA. V lost 4 bases and J lost 3, with 13 bases in between. In nucleotides, the CDR3 is TGTGCCAGCAGCTATAGCGGAGGGGCCAATCAGCCCCAGCATTTT. Amino acids: CASSYSGGANQPQHF.

The V gene is TRBV30, the J gene TRBJ1-5; 7 bases line up with TRBD1. CDR1 is GTSNPN and CDR2 is SVGIG in the germline V gene (reference sequence). The CDR3 consists of 13 residues. Trimming removed 6 bases from V and 7 bases from J; junction bases left unmatched: 9. The CDR3 region is CACNRGTGQPQHF. CDR3 DNA sequence: TGTGCCTGCAACAGGGGCACAGGACAGCCCCAGCATTTT.

This chain joins TRBV28 and TRBJ1-5; D is uncertain. The CDR3 consists of 15 residues. V was trimmed by 6 bases and J by 5 bases, leaving 17 bases between them. Germline values: CDR1 MDHEN, CDR2 SYDVKM. In nucleotides, the CDR3 is TGTGCCAGCAGCCGTCGGGTCCTCGCCCATCAGCCCCAGCATTTT. As protein: CASSRRVLAHQPQHF.

About this clone: The sample holds other DNA sequences that translate to the same CDR3. This chain uses TRBV28 with TRBJ1-2, with D hard to call. Germline V CDR1 and CDR2: MDHEN, SYDVKM. The CDR3 loop spans 12 amino acids. V was cut by 3 bases and J by 2 bases, with 4 bases left in between. The CDR3 is CASSFQNYGYTF. The CDR3 DNA is TGTGCCAGCAGTTTCCAGAACTATGGCTACACCTTC.

A word on this clone: One junction end does not reproduce the germline sequence, and a read error may be involved. This chain connects TRBV11-2 to TRBJ2-1; D ambiguous. Germline V gene sequence: CDR1 SGHAT, CDR2 FQNNGV. CDR3 length: 14 amino acids. The CDR3 sequence: CASSLDGTDNEQFF. Here the CDR3 DNA reads TGTGCCAGCAGCCTAGATGGCACAGACAATGAGCAGTTCTTC.

This clone was counted only a few times. The chain links TRBV5-1 to TRBJ1-1; 10 bases agree with TRBD1. V was clipped by 5 bases and J by 1 base; unmatched bases: 2. From germline, CDR1 is SGHRS and CDR2 YFSETQ. This CDR3 comprises 14 residues. The CDR3 DNA reads as TGCGCCAGCAGTTGGGACAGGGGGAACACTGAAGCTTTCTTT. Its protein product is CASSWDRGNTEAFF.

Notes on this clone: Compared with germline, one end of the junction differs, possibly owing to a read error. The genes are TRBV2 and TRBJ2-5; the match to TRBD2 covers 12 bases. This CDR3 region has 12 residues. Germline loops: CDR1 SNHLY, CDR2 FYNNEI. The CDR3 protein is CASSGPLAGGDF. CDR3 nucleotide sequence: TGTGCCAGCAGTGGCCCACTAGCGGGAGGAGACTTC.

V is TRBV7-9 and J is TRBJ1-2; 8 nucleotides line up with TRBD1. The germline CDR1 and CDR2 sequences are SEHNR and FQNEAQ (reference sequence). This CDR3 has 13 residues. After removal of 5 bases from V and 8 bases from J, the junction contained 7 bases not matched to a gene. CDR3 nucleotides: TGTGCCAGCAGCCCAGGACAGGGCCAAGGCTACACCTTC. Protein: CASSPGQGQGYTF. The entire variable domain, with the rest obtained from reference TRBV7-9 and TRBJ1-2, is as follows: DTGVSQNPRHKITKRGQNVTFRCDPISEHNRLYWYRQTLGQGPEFLTYFQNEAQLEKSRLLSDRFSAERPKGSFSTLEIQRTEQGDSAMYLCASSPGQGQGYTFGSGTRLTVV.

J is TRBJ1-6 and V is TRBV19; a weak D match, TRBD1 (6 bases). V was pared by 7 bases and J by 0 bases, with 19 bases between. Looked up from germline, CDR1 is LNHDA and CDR2 is SQIVND (reference sequence). The CDR3 sequence is 18 residues long. The CDR3 DNA reads as TGTGCCAGTACCCGGTTCTACGGACAGAGCTCCTATAATTCACCCCTCCACTTT. It is translated as CASTRFYGQSSYNSPLHF.

The V and J genes are TRBV4-1 and TRBJ1-2, with 12 bases identical to TRBD1. This CDR3 spans 15 amino acids. Germline V lookup: CDR1 MGHRA, CDR2 YSYEKL. Trimming removed 3 bases from V and 5 bases from J; junction bases left unmatched: 4. The CDR3 DNA is TGCGCCAGCAGCCAGGGGACAGGGGGCGCTTATGGCTACACCTTC. Encoded protein: CASSQGTGGAYGYTF.

This chain joins TRBV28 and TRBJ1-2; D gene ambiguous. The CDR3 runs to 15 residues. The germline V gene encodes CDR1 MDHEN and CDR2 SYDVKM. Trimming stripped 2 bases from V and 1 base from J, with 11 bases between. CDR3 sequence (DNA): TGTGCCAGCAGTTTAGTACAGACACTTAACTATGGCTACACCTTC. It translates to CASSLVQTLNYGYTF.

The gene calls are TRBV2 and TRBJ1-2; D is unresolved. This CDR3 spans 13 amino acids. Trimming stripped 5 bases from V and 3 bases from J, with 10 bases between. Germline CDR1 and CDR2: SNHLY and FYNNEI. The CDR3 sequence: CASSWMEDYGYTF. Written as DNA, the CDR3 is TGTGCCAGCAGTTGGATGGAGGACTATGGCTACACCTTC.

The chain has TRBV6-5 and TRBJ2-1, with TRBD1 matching 7 bases. Per germline, CDR1 MNHEY and CDR2 SVGAGI. Trimming removed 10 bases from V and 2 bases from J; junction bases left unmatched: 5. This CDR3 contains 13 residues. The CDR3 region has the DNA TGTGCCACCAACAGGGGCGCCTACAATGAGCAGTTCTTC. Translation gives CATNRGAYNEQFF.

The chain carries TRBV27 and TRBJ2-3; possibly TRBD1 for D (6 bases). Trimming took off 3 bases at V and 1 base at J, with 11 bases between the two ends. Per the germline V gene, CDR1 is MNHEY and CDR2 is SMNVEV (reference sequence). There are 15 residues in the CDR3. CDR3 amino acids: CASSFRRGGTDTQYF. In nucleotides, the CDR3 is TGTGCCAGCAGTTTCCGCAGGGGCGGCACAGATACGCAGTATTTT.